These 27 T cell receptor beta chains were all obtained from the same sample, sequenced in a study of response to subunit inactivated influenza vaccine. TCRdb independently ran MiXCR on the RT-PCR reads; one entry per CDR3 protein. The sample holds approximately 520,000 distinct CDR3 sequences, about 25% seen once. Sequences were derived from CD4+ T cells sorted from PBMCs, sampled more than 4 days after vaccination. The receptor set was obtained from a man aged 50 or older who received an inactivated influenza vaccine.

This clonotype was counted between two and nine times. This chain connects TRBV9 to TRBJ2-3, with TRBD2 matching 8 bases. The CDR3 length is 16 residues. J was trimmed by 4 bases and V by 0 bases; bases with no gene match: 7. Per germline, CDR1 SGDLS and CDR2 YYNGEE. CDR3 sequence: CASSVGSAGVPDTQYF. In nucleotides, the CDR3 is TGTGCCAGCAGCGTAGGATCAGCGGGGGTGCCAGATACGCAGTATTTT.

This clonotype has a handful of counts. J is TRBJ1-3 and V is TRBV5-1; D is ambiguous. The CDR3 extends over 13 amino acids. Trimming took off 2 bases at V and 4 bases at J, with 7 bases between the two ends. CDR1 is SGHRS, CDR2 YFSETQ, per germline. CDR3 coding DNA: TGCGCCAGCAGCTTTGGCCTCGGAAACACCATATATTTT. Residues: CASSFGLGNTIYF.

On this clonotype: Since a much larger clone is just one base distant, this may be a read error. V gene TRBV20-1 combines with J gene TRBJ1-2, with 7 positions matching TRBD1. With V trimmed by 3 bases and J by 6 bases, 7 bases remained unmatched. There are 13 residues in the CDR3. From germline, CDR1 is DFQATT and CDR2 SNEGSKA (reference sequence). CDR3: CSARTGIQNGYTF. The CDR3 DNA follows: TGCAGTGCTAGGACAGGGATTCAAAATGGCTACACCTTC.

This clonotype has a count of ten or more. CDR3 sequence reads: CASSFAGSNEKLFF. The CDR3 region has the DNA TGTGCCAGCAGTTTTGCGGGGAGCAATGAAAAACTGTTTTTT. The chain links TRBV12-3 or TRBV12-4 to TRBJ1-4, with no clear D. This CDR3 has 14 residues. Trimming took 3 bases from V and 5 from J, leaving 10 bases between them.

This clonotype was counted between two and nine times. This chain connects TRBV4-2 to TRBJ2-2; D gene ambiguous. From germline, CDR1 is LGHNA and CDR2 YNFKEQ. Trimming took off 0 bases at V and 5 bases at J, with 4 bases between the two ends. This CDR3 has 13 residues. This CDR3 reads CASSQEKTGELFF. The CDR3 DNA reads TGTGCCAGCAGCCAAGAGAAGACCGGGGAGCTGTTTTTT.

This clonotype turned up a few times. This chain uses TRBV4-2 with TRBJ2-5, with D tentatively TRBD1 or TRBD2 (6 bases each). The CDR3 totals 16 residues. V lost 3 bases and J 5 bases, leaving 19 bases between the germline ends. In germline, CDR1 is LGHNA, CDR2 YNFKEQ. The CDR3 sequence: CASSQNSRQGRETQYF. In DNA, the CDR3 is TGTGCCAGCAGCCAGAACTCCAGGCAGGGGAGGGAGACCCAGTACTTC.

This clonotype was found a few times. The chain joins TRBV20-1 to TRBJ2-2; possibly TRBD1 for D (5 bases). Between the trimmed V and J ends, which lost 6 bases and 6 bases, there was a span of 11 bases. The CDR3 is 12 residues long. In germline, CDR1 is DFQATT, CDR2 SNEGSKA (reference sequence). CDR3 nucleotide sequence: TGCAGTGCGATCAGGGTCGCCGGGGAGCTGTTTTTT. Its protein product is CSAIRVAGELFF.

The CDR3 sequence: CASSQGMSDGNTIYF. In nucleotides, the CDR3 is TGTGCCAGCAGCCAGGGGATGAGTGATGGAAACACCATATATTTT. V is TRBV7-2 and J is TRBJ1-3, with D perhaps TRBD1 (6 bases). Germline V CDR1 and CDR2: SGHTA, FQGNSA. The CDR3 contains 15 residues. V lost 5 bases, J lost 3 bases, and 14 bases lay in between.

This chain connects TRBV6-5 to TRBJ1-4, with no clear D. The CDR3 totals 15 residues. CDR1 is MNHEY and CDR2 is SVGAGI in the germline V gene. V was cut by 4 bases and J by 8 bases, with 17 bases left in between. Here the CDR3 reads CASSSRGSGKEKLFF. For the CDR3, the DNA is TGTGCCAGCAGTTCACGGGGTTCGGGGAAGGAAAAACTGTTTTTT.

In DNA form, the CDR3 reads TGTGCCATCCGCCCCGGGGGGAACACCGGGGAGCTGTTTTTT. Translated, it gives CAIRPGGNTGELFF. The rearrangement uses TRBV10-3 and TRBJ2-2, with D maybe TRBD2 (6 bases). V lost 8 bases, J lost 1 base, and 11 bases lay in between. CDR1 and CDR2 (germline): ENHRY, SYGVKD. This CDR3 has 14 amino acids.

The rearrangement uses TRBV4-1 and TRBJ1-2; the match to TRBD1 covers 9 bases. Trimming removed 6 bases from V and 5 bases from J; junction bases left unmatched: 10. The CDR3 spans 15 residues. Germline CDR1 and CDR2: MGHRA and YSYEKL. CDR3 DNA: TGCGCCAGCAGACCCCTCTTACAGGGGGCTTATGGCTACACCTTC. Translated: CASRPLLQGAYGYTF.

The chain couples TRBV7-2 to TRBJ2-2, with 9 bases matching TRBD1. V shed 5 bases, J shed 15 bases, and the junction held 10 bases outside the gene matches. This CDR3 contains 13 residues. CDR1 is SGHTA and CDR2 is FQGNSA in the germline V gene. In nucleotides, the CDR3 is TGTGCCAGCAGCCACGAGTACAGGGGGCAGGTGTTTTTT. It specifies CASSHEYRGQVFF.

The chain has TRBV28 and TRBJ2-1, with D possibly matching TRBD1 (6 bases). V dropped 7 bases and J dropped 2 bases, with 18 bases sitting between them. Germline V gene sequence: CDR1 MDHEN, CDR2 SYDVKM. The length of the CDR3 is 16 residues. Written as DNA, the CDR3 is TGTGCCAGCAACTCCATCACAGGGTTCCCCTACAATGAGCAGTTCTTC. Translated, it gives CASNSITGFPYNEQFF.

The chain has TRBV2 and TRBJ2-7; tentative D call: TRBD2 (6 bases). Per the germline V gene, CDR1 is SNHLY and CDR2 is FYNNEI. This CDR3 spans 15 amino acids. V lost 7 bases and J lost 0, with 16 bases in between. The CDR3 DNA reads TGTGCCAGCACCTACCGGGAGCACAGCTCCTACGAGCAGTACTTC. Translation gives CASTYREHSSYEQYF. Using reference TRBV2 and TRBJ2-7 for the parts outside the CDR3, the full variable domain is EPEVTQTPSHQVTQMGQEVILRCVPISNHLYFYWYRQILGQKVEFLVSFYNNEISEKSEIFDDQFSVERPDGSNFTLKIRSTKLEDSAMYFCASTYREHSSYEQYFGPGTRLTVT.

This chain links TRBV28 with TRBJ1-2; no clear D gene. The CDR3 runs to 15 residues. Germline-derived CDR1 and CDR2 are MDHEN and SYDVKM. V gave up 3 bases and J gave up 0 bases, with 11 bases separating them. CDR3 residues: CASSFGRASNYGYTF. The CDR3 coding sequence is TGTGCCAGCAGTTTTGGCCGAGCCTCTAACTATGGCTACACCTTC.

This clonotype was seen more than once but under ten times. The chain is built from TRBV9 and TRBJ2-5, with D uncertain. V lost 4 bases to trimming and J lost 4 bases, with 17 bases between them. Germline lookup yields CDR1 SGDLS and CDR2 YYNGEE. The CDR3 loop spans 15 amino acids. The CDR3 DNA sequence: TGTGCCAGCAGCCCCTTACCGCAGTCGCGAGAGACCCAGTACTTC. Amino acid sequence: CASSPLPQSRETQYF.

In this sample, this clonotype turned up a few times. The chain recombines TRBV10-3 with TRBJ2-3, with D possibly being TRBD1 (6 bases). The CDR3 is 14 amino acids. CDR1 and CDR2 from the germline V gene are ENHRY and SYGVKD. Trimming shortened V by 5 bases and J by 3 bases, and 12 bases separated the two germline ends. The CDR3 region is CAISYREGTDTQYF. CDR3 in DNA: TGTGCCATCAGTTACAGGGAAGGGACAGATACGCAGTATTTT.

The chain joins TRBV10-2 to TRBJ2-5, with 11 positions matching TRBD2. The CDR3 length is 14 residues. J gave up 4 bases and V 7 bases, and 5 bases lay outside the gene matches. Germline lookup yields CDR1 WSHSY and CDR2 SAAADI. The CDR3 region is CASKGTSGGETQYF. CDR3 nucleotides: TGCGCCAGCAAAGGGACTAGCGGAGGAGAGACCCAGTACTTC.

This clonotype was detected a few times. The chain has TRBV5-1 and TRBJ2-5; D not certain. This CDR3 spans 14 amino acids. Looked up from germline, CDR1 is SGHRS and CDR2 is YFSETQ. V dropped 0 bases and J dropped 2 bases, with 8 bases sitting between them. CDR3 amino acids: CASSLAFRQETQYF. The CDR3 region has the DNA TGCGCCAGCAGCTTGGCCTTCAGGCAAGAGACCCAGTACTTC.

A note on this clonotype: Germline is not matched at one junction end, which may reflect a read error. V is TRBV2 and J is TRBJ2-1; D is uncertain. CDR1 is SNHLY, CDR2 FYNNEI, per germline. CDR3 length: 10 amino acids. CDR3 sequence (DNA): TGTGCCAGCCACTTGAGTGGTGCGGTCTTC. The encoded protein is CASHLSGAVF.

The sample holds a few counts of this clonotype. The V call is TRBV5-1, the J call TRBJ1-6, with D possibly matching TRBD1 (6 bases). Germline V gene data show CDR1 as SGHRS and CDR2 as YFSETQ. Deletions cut 1 base from V and 10 bases from J, with 18 bases between. The CDR3 sequence is 16 residues long. The CDR3 bases are TGCGCCAGCAGCTTGACACTTCCGGGGGCAGGATCACCCCTCCACTTT. This encodes CASSLTLPGAGSPLHF.

This clonotype was seen only a few times. The V gene is TRBV4-3, the J gene TRBJ1-2, with D possibly TRBD1 on 5 matching bases. Germline CDR1 LGHNA, CDR2 YSLEER. The V end was cut by 0 bases, the J end by 4 bases, with 9 bases between. The CDR3 runs 14 residues. CDR3 sequence (DNA): TGCGCCAGCAGCCAAGATCGGGGCGCCTATGGCTACACCTTC. It encodes CASSQDRGAYGYTF.

This chain joins TRBV29-1 and TRBJ2-3; D call uncertain. This CDR3 contains 16 residues. Germline V gene sequence: CDR1 SQVTM, CDR2 ANQGSEA. V was pared by 4 bases and J by 1 base, with 18 bases between. Here the CDR3 reads CSVGNQRGGRTDTQYF. CDR3 DNA: TGCAGCGTTGGAAACCAACGCGGCGGCCGCACAGATACGCAGTATTTT.

A few counts support this clonotype. The chain recombines TRBV6-2 or TRBV6-3 with TRBJ2-3, with 8 bases lining up with TRBD1. Germline V lookup: CDR1 MNHEY, CDR2 SVGEGT. Trimming removed 6 bases from V and 15 bases from J; junction bases left unmatched: 11. The CDR3 is made up of 12 amino acids. The CDR3 region is CASSPDRGGGYF. As DNA, the CDR3 is TGTGCCAGCAGCCCCGACAGGGGAGGAGGATATTTT.

This chain uses TRBV24-1 with TRBJ1-1; D not certain. The CDR3 consists of 17 residues. CDR1 and CDR2 from the germline V gene are KGHDR and SFDVKD. Trimming pared 5 bases from V and 0 bases from J, leaving 18 bases between. The CDR3 protein is CATSGEGQGNMNTEAFF. The CDR3 DNA reads TGTGCCACCAGTGGGGAGGGCCAAGGGAACATGAACACTGAAGCTTTCTTT.

The V gene is TRBV2, the J gene TRBJ1-5; D gene uncertain. V lost 4 bases to trimming and J lost 7 bases, with 11 bases between them. The CDR3 has 13 amino acids. Germline V gives CDR1 SNHLY, CDR2 FYNNEI. The CDR3 loop reads CASSGVREQPQHF. In nucleotides, the CDR3 is TGTGCCAGCAGTGGGGTGAGAGAACAGCCCCAGCATTTT.

This clonotype was recorded a few times. The chain employs TRBV6-2 or TRBV6-3 and TRBJ1-5, with TRBD1 identical over 10 bases. Looked up from germline, CDR1 is MNHEY and CDR2 is SVGEGT. Trimming took 4 bases from V and 4 from J; bases not matched to a gene: 7. This CDR3 is 16 amino acids long. In DNA, the CDR3 is TGTGCCAGCAGTTCAGGACAGGGGGTCGCAAATCAGCCCCAGCATTTT. Protein sequence: CASSSGQGVANQPQHF.